This passage covers 10 T cell receptor beta chains from one sample sequenced in a study of T cells after yellow fever vaccination. Using its own MiXCR run on the 5' RACE reads, TCRdb lists one record per CDR3 protein. Here the sample spans about 220,000 distinct CDR3 sequences, approximately 3.2% being singletons. The source was CD4+ T cells sorted from PBMCs, collected 10 days after the yellow fever booster vaccination. The receptors were gathered from a young man who received the YFV17D yellow fever vaccine.

This clonotype was counted many times. The chain joins TRBV20-1 to TRBJ2-3; maybe TRBD2 (5 bases). V was pared by 4 bases and J by 2 bases, with 19 bases between. This CDR3 region has 16 residues. The germline V gene has CDR1 DFQATT and CDR2 SNEGSKA (reference sequence). In DNA form, the CDR3 reads TGCAGTGCTACCGGGATCCCCGGCGGGTACACAGATACGCAGTATTTT. Its translation is CSATGIPGGYTDTQYF.

Ten or more counts support this clonotype. The chain employs TRBV6-6 and TRBJ1-4; D gene ambiguous. The CDR3 consists of 12 residues. V lost 8 bases to trimming and J lost 8 bases, with 12 bases between them. Germline V gene data show CDR1 as MNHNY and CDR2 as SVGAGI (reference sequence). The DNA for the CDR3 is TGTGCCAGCGCGTTGGGAAGGGAAAAACTGTTTTTT. Translated: CASALGREKLFF.

The V call is TRBV6-2 or TRBV6-3, the J call TRBJ1-1; D perhaps matches TRBD1 (5 bases). Deletions cut 6 bases from V and 3 bases from J, with 14 bases between. CDR1 and CDR2 from the germline V gene are MNHEY and SVGEGT. This CDR3 contains 14 residues. CDR3 protein: CASSPRDAYTEAFF. CDR3 DNA sequence: TGTGCCAGCAGCCCCAGGGACGCCTACACTGAAGCTTTCTTT.

This clonotype has ten or more counts. This sequence joins TRBV6-6 and TRBJ1-1, with D perhaps TRBD1 (5 bases). V was clipped by 4 bases and J by 5 bases, with 14 bases between them. Germline loops: CDR1 MNHNY, CDR2 SVGAGI (reference sequence). CDR3 length equals 14 residues. In DNA, the CDR3 is TGTGCCAGCAGTTCAACCCGGGGGGAGACTGAAGCTTTCTTT. It is translated as CASSSTRGETEAFF.

This clonotype was observed at least ten times. The chain uses TRBV12-3 or TRBV12-4 and TRBJ1-6, with 8 bases lining up with TRBD1. Trimming removed 3 bases from V and 10 bases from J; junction bases left unmatched: 5. CDR3 size: 14 residues. As DNA, the CDR3 is TGTGCCAGCAGTTTTTGGGACAGGTTATCACCCCTCCACTTT. This encodes CASSFWDRLSPLHF.

This clonotype was recorded at least ten times. V is TRBV3-1 and J is TRBJ2-7; D gene ambiguous. Germline assignment: CDR1 LGHDT and CDR2 YNNKEL (reference sequence). The CDR3 spans 13 residues. V lost 0 bases and J lost 7, with 10 bases in between. CDR3 loop: CASSQDPGGEQYF. CDR3 bases: TGTGCCAGCAGCCAAGATCCAGGCGGAGAGCAGTACTTC.

The chain employs TRBV7-9 and TRBJ1-1, with no clear D. V lost 8 bases and J lost 5, with 9 bases in between. The CDR3 has 11 amino acids. Germline V gene lookup returns CDR1 SEHNR and CDR2 FQNEAQ (reference sequence). CDR3 amino acids: CASQRETEAFF. The CDR3 nucleotides read TGTGCCAGCCAGAGGGAGACTGAAGCTTTCTTT.

The chain employs TRBV6-2 or TRBV6-3 and TRBJ2-7, with 9 bases fitting TRBD1. The J segment lost 3 bases and the V segment lost 2 bases, leaving 8 bases of the junction unmatched. The CDR3 extends over 16 amino acids. Looked up from germline, CDR1 is MNHEY and CDR2 is SVGEGT. The DNA for the CDR3 is TGTGCCAGCAGTTACGACAGGGGGGAGGGGGGCTACGAGCAGTACTTC. Residues: CASSYDRGEGGYEQYF.

In its sample, this clonotype was seen many times. The chain links TRBV5-1 to TRBJ2-3; D is undetermined. Germline values: CDR1 SGHRS, CDR2 YFSETQ. V was pared by 2 bases and J by 3 bases, with 16 bases between. The CDR3 sequence is 16 residues long. DNA of the CDR3: TGCGCCAGCAGCTTCATGTTGGAATACGGTACAGATACGCAGTATTTT. Its translation: CASSFMLEYGTDTQYF.

This clonotype was counted ten times or more. This rearrangement joins TRBV6-5 to TRBJ2-5; 12 bases fit TRBD1. CDR1 is MNHEY and CDR2 is SVGAGI in the germline V gene. The CDR3 contains 14 residues. The V gene end was trimmed by 7 bases and the J gene end by 4 bases; junction bases not matched to a gene: 4. CDR3 sequence reads: CASIGTGGGETQYF. The CDR3 nucleotides are TGTGCCAGCATCGGGACAGGGGGCGGAGAGACCCAGTACTTC.